The 25 T cell receptor beta chains below were found in one sample sequenced in a study of cytomegalovirus exposure and HLA in healthy donors. The primer mix had 60 Vbeta and 13 Jbeta primers. Profiled with immunoSEQ multiplex PCR; TCRdb holds only in-frame clones, not every one. The sample shows around 200,000 clones, more than 60% of them seen only once. The sequenced sample was PBMCs. These receptors came from a woman aged 55 to 70 in good health and CMV-seropositive.

The chain uses TRBV7-3 and TRBJ1-4; TRBD1 matches 7 bases. The ends lost 5 bases at V and 2 bases at J; junction bases unmatched: 8. Germline assignment: CDR1 SGHTA and CDR2 FQGTGA. This CDR3 has 16 amino acids. The CDR3 bases are TGTGCCAGCAGCCCCGGACAGGCCACGACTAATGAAAAACTGTTTTTT. Translating gives CASSPGQATTNEKLFF. Together with reference TRBV7-3 and TRBJ1-4, the CDR3 gives the full variable domain: GAGVSQTPSNKVTEKGKYVELRCDPISGHTALYWYRQSLGQGPEFLIYFQGTGAADDSGLPNDRFFAVRPEGSVSTLKIQRTERGDSAVYLCASSPGQATTNEKLFFGSGTQLSVL.

The chain is built from TRBV7-2 and TRBJ2-3; a weak D match, TRBD1 (5 bases). CDR3 length equals 13 residues. V was cut by 6 bases and J by 3 bases, with 10 bases left in between. Per germline, CDR1 SGHTA and CDR2 FQGNSA. This chain's CDR3 is CASRFPGTDTQYF. CDR3 coding DNA: TGTGCCAGCAGGTTCCCAGGGACAGATACGCAGTATTTT. Complete variable domain (other parts from reference TRBV7-2 and TRBJ2-3): GAGVSQSPSNKVTEKGKDVELRCDPISGHTALYWYRQSLGQGLEFLIYFQGNSAPDKSGLPSDRFSAERTGGSVSTLTIQRTQQEDSAVYLCASRFPGTDTQYFGPGTRLTVL.

The chain recombines TRBV5-1 with TRBJ2-7; D is unclear. In germline, CDR1 is SGHRS, CDR2 YFSETQ. The CDR3 has 14 amino acids. V dropped 1 base and J dropped 1 base, with 9 bases sitting between them. This CDR3 is CASSLYDTSYEQYF. The CDR3 DNA follows: TGCGCCAGCAGCTTGTACGACACATCCTACGAGCAGTACTTC.

The chain has TRBV4-3 and TRBJ1-2; tentative D call: TRBD1 (6 bases). Trimming shortened V by 8 bases and J by 4 bases, and 20 bases separated the two germline ends. The germline gives CDR1 LGHNA, CDR2 YSLEER. CDR3 length: 15 amino acids. CDR3 amino acids: CASESFAGAPYGYTF. CDR3 in DNA: TGCGCCAGCGAATCCTTCGCGGGGGCTCCCTATGGCTACACCTTC.

V is TRBV6-5 and J is TRBJ1-6; tentative D call: TRBD1 (5 bases). The germline CDR1 and CDR2 sequences are MNHEY and SVGAGI. V lost 6 bases, J lost 8 bases, and 17 bases lay in between. CDR3 length: 15 residues. In DNA form, the CDR3 reads TGTGCCAGCAGGATAGAAGGGGCAAGGGATTCACCCCTCCACTTT. Residues: CASRIEGARDSPLHF.

As to this clone: Relative to the germline gene, one junction end is altered; a read error may explain this. The chain recombines TRBV30 with TRBJ1-4; the D is unclear. Germline-derived CDR1 and CDR2 are GTSNPN and SVGIG (reference sequence). The CDR3 length is 13 residues. DNA for the CDR3: TGTGCCTGGAGTGTACAGAGTCTTCGGCGAGTCGCTTTT. Encoded protein: CAWSVQSLRRVAF.

The chain has TRBV7-2 and TRBJ2-5, with D unclear. The germline V and J ends were trimmed by 3 bases and 3 bases, with 8 bases remaining between them. The CDR3 is 13 residues long. CDR1 SGHTA and CDR2 FQGNSA come from the germline V gene. As DNA, the CDR3 is TGTGCCAGCAGCTTTTTCCAGAAAGAGACCCAGTACTTC. Amino acid sequence: CASSFFQKETQYF.

The J gene is TRBJ2-3, the V gene TRBV4-2; perhaps TRBD2 as D (6 bases). V lost 4 bases to trimming and J lost 0 bases, with 20 bases between them. This CDR3 contains 18 residues. Germline loops: CDR1 LGHNA, CDR2 YNFKEQ. The CDR3 DNA is TGTGCCAGCAGCCTACAGATGGCTAGCGATACTAGCACAGATACGCAGTATTTT. Amino acids: CASSLQMASDTSTDTQYF.

The chain has TRBV5-1 and TRBJ1-1; 7 nucleotides agree with TRBD1. Germline V gene data show CDR1 as SGHRS and CDR2 as YFSETQ. The junction had 6 bases not matched to a gene; V was cut back by 4 bases and J by 3 bases. The CDR3 sequence is 14 residues long. The CDR3 loop reads CASSIRDSDTEAFF. CDR3 DNA: TGCGCCAGCAGCATCCGGGACAGCGACACTGAAGCTTTCTTT.

V gene TRBV2 combines with J gene TRBJ2-3; TRBD1 agrees at 9 bases. Germline values: CDR1 SNHLY, CDR2 FYNNEI. This CDR3 region has 12 residues. J lost 9 bases, V lost 5 bases, and 3 bases had no gene match. The CDR3 sequence: CASSLGQGTQYF. The CDR3, as DNA: TGTGCCAGCAGTCTAGGACAGGGGACGCAGTATTTT.

The rearrangement joins TRBV25-1 to TRBJ2-2; TRBD1 is a possible D gene (6 bases). V was clipped by 2 bases and J by 5 bases, with 9 bases between them. CDR3 size: 14 residues. The germline gives CDR1 MGHDK, CDR2 SYGVNS. The DNA for the CDR3 is TGTGCCAGCAGTGAAATAACAGGGACCGGGGAGCTGTTTTTT. Translation: CASSEITGTGELFF.

This clone has just a few counts. The chain is built from TRBV10-2 and TRBJ2-3, with D maybe TRBD2 (7 bases). The CDR3 covers 14 residues. The ends were cut back, 6 bases at V and 0 bases at J, with 10 bases in the middle. Germline CDR1 WSHSY, CDR2 SAAADI. CDR3 coding DNA: TGCGCCAGCAGGGGGGGGCCGAGCACAGATACGCAGTATTTT. This gives the protein CASRGGPSTDTQYF.

This clone was seen only a few times. The chain uses TRBV4-1 and TRBJ2-3; the D is unclear. The CDR3 covers 16 residues. Trimming pared 3 bases from V and 0 bases from J, leaving 13 bases between. Germline values: CDR1 MGHRA, CDR2 YSYEKL. The CDR3 region is CASSHPSDSSTDTQYF. The CDR3, as DNA: TGCGCCAGCAGCCACCCCAGCGACTCTAGCACAGATACGCAGTATTTT.

The chain is built from TRBV21-1 and TRBJ1-5; TRBD1, the table's D call, lacks a check against the DNA. TRBV21-1 corresponds to a pseudogene. CDR3 length: 14 amino acids. Written as DNA, the CDR3 is TGTGCCAGCAGCATCAATTTTAGCAATCAGCCCCAGCATTTT. Its protein is CASSINFSNQPQHF.

As for this clone: The junction does not match germline at one end; this may be a read error. V gene TRBV14 combines with J gene TRBJ2-6; perhaps TRBD1 as D (5 bases). The CDR3 sequence is 13 residues long. Germline assignment: CDR1 SGHDN and CDR2 FVKESK. Here the CDR3 reads CASRDSGANGLTF. The CDR3 DNA is TGTGCCAGCAGGGATTCTGGGGCCAACGGCCTGACTTTC.

The chain has TRBV7-9 and TRBJ1-1, with a possible D match to TRBD1 (5 bases). Per the germline V gene, CDR1 is SEHNR and CDR2 is FQNEAQ (reference sequence). CDR3 length: 14 amino acids. The V end lost 2 bases, the J end lost 5 bases, and 12 bases lay between the germline ends. CDR3 coding DNA: TGTGCCAGCAGCTTATCAGGGATGGGGACTGAAGCTTTCTTT. Encoded protein: CASSLSGMGTEAFF.

V and J are TRBV10-3 and TRBJ2-7; maybe TRBD1 (6 bases). The CDR3 covers 13 residues. Germline CDR1 and CDR2: ENHRY and SYGVKD. V gave up 4 bases and J gave up 5 bases, with 12 bases separating them. As DNA, the CDR3 is TGTGCCATCAGTGGGAGTGGGGGCCACGAGCAGTACTTC. Protein product: CAISGSGGHEQYF.

This sequence joins TRBV10-3 and TRBJ1-3, with 7 nucleotides matching TRBD1. From germline, CDR1 is ENHRY and CDR2 SYGVKD. This CDR3 is built from 15 residues. The J segment lost 0 bases and the V segment lost 8 bases, leaving 7 bases of the junction unmatched. The CDR3 here is CAIQKGAISGNTIYF. DNA of the CDR3: TGTGCCATCCAAAAGGGGGCCATCTCTGGAAACACCATATATTTT.

The rearrangement links TRBV5-1 to TRBJ2-7, with D maybe TRBD2 (6 bases). The CDR3 length is 16 residues. Germline V CDR1 and CDR2: SGHRS, YFSETQ. V dropped 2 bases and J dropped 0 bases, with 15 bases sitting between them. CDR3 in amino acids: CASSLSEGPPSYEQYF. For the CDR3, the DNA is TGCGCCAGCAGCTTATCGGAGGGACCACCCTCCTACGAGCAGTACTTC.

The rearrangement joins TRBV2 to TRBJ2-7, with a weak D call TRBD1 (5 bases). From germline, CDR1 is SNHLY and CDR2 FYNNEI. V gave up 6 bases and J gave up 4 bases, with 13 bases separating them. The CDR3 extends over 13 amino acids. The CDR3 sequence is CASSNKGLYEQYF. Written as DNA, the CDR3 is TGTGCCAGCAGCAACAAGGGGTTGTACGAGCAGTACTTC.

V and J are TRBV11-2 and TRBJ2-7, with D possibly matching TRBD1 (6 bases). This CDR3 region has 15 residues. The V and J ends lost 4 bases and 3 bases respectively, with 16 bases between them. The germline gives CDR1 SGHAT, CDR2 FQNNGV. The CDR3 nucleotides read TGTGCCAGCAGCTCTCACAGGGTCTTGTTCTACGAGCAGTACTTC. Translated: CASSSHRVLFYEQYF.

This CDR3 is CASSLSGRSYEQYF. The CDR3 DNA is TGTGCCAGCAGCCTTAGCGGGAGGTCCTACGAGCAGTACTTC. The rearrangement links TRBV9 to TRBJ2-7, with TRBD2 matching 10 bases. The trim removed 4 bases at V and 1 base at J, leaving 2 bases unmatched. CDR1 SGDLS and CDR2 YYNGEE come from the germline V gene. The CDR3 totals 14 residues.

This clone was seen only a few times. This sequence joins TRBV7-2 and TRBJ2-1; 11 bases fit TRBD2. Germline assignment: CDR1 SGHTA and CDR2 FQGNSA. The CDR3 is 14 residues long. Trimming at V came to 8 bases and at J to 7 bases, leaving 7 bases not matched to a gene. The CDR3 protein is CASASGGPGNEQFF. The CDR3 DNA sequence: TGTGCCAGCGCTAGCGGGGGGCCGGGGAATGAGCAGTTCTTC.

V is TRBV18 and J is TRBJ1-1; D gene ambiguous. This CDR3 contains 14 residues. Germline loops: CDR1 KGHSH, CDR2 LQKENI. The ends were cut back, 5 bases at V and 1 base at J, with 11 bases in the middle. CDR3 amino acids: CASSSPVPNTEAFF. The CDR3 DNA follows: TGTGCCAGCTCATCCCCGGTCCCGAACACTGAAGCTTTCTTT.

This clone showed up just a few times. The rearrangement links TRBV5-6 to TRBJ1-2; TRBD1 is a possible D gene (5 bases). Germline loops: CDR1 SGHDT, CDR2 YYEEEE. The CDR3 has 14 residues. V gave up 2 bases and J gave up 4 bases, with 12 bases separating them. CDR3 DNA: TGTGCCAGCAGCTTAGCAGGGTTGATCTATGGCTACACCTTC. Encoded protein: CASSLAGLIYGYTF.